The 10 T cell receptor beta chains below all came from one sample that was sequenced in a study of cytomegalovirus exposure and HLA in healthy donors. The method was immunoSEQ multiplex PCR; TCRdb's version includes in-frame clones alone and lacks a portion of them. The sample records fewer than 90,000 clones, 94% being singletons. Sequencing was carried out using PBMCs. These receptors were collected from a woman between 18 and 29 years old in good health and CMV-seronegative.

Here the CDR3 DNA reads TGTGCCAGCAATCAGGACAAGAACACCGGGGAGCTGTTTTTT. It codes for CASNQDKNTGELFF. The rearrangement joins TRBV6-5 to TRBJ2-2, with D possibly being TRBD1 (5 bases). V dropped 7 bases and J dropped 1 base, with 10 bases sitting between them. The CDR3 is 14 amino acids. Germline assignment: CDR1 MNHEY and CDR2 SVGAGI.

The chain recombines TRBV28 with TRBJ1-1; TRBD1 matches at 10 bases. The V and J ends lost 6 bases and 4 bases, in that order; junction bases with no gene match: 5. CDR3 size: 14 residues. Germline V CDR1 and CDR2: MDHEN, SYDVKM. The CDR3 bases are TGTGCCAGCAGATCGACAGGGGGCGGCACTGAAGCTTTCTTT. Residues: CASRSTGGGTEAFF.

CDR3 bases: TGTGCCATCAGCCGACTAGCGGGAGAAGGACCAGATACGCAGTATTTT. It codes for CAISRLAGEGPDTQYF. The V call is TRBV10-3, the J call TRBJ2-3; 12 bases map to TRBD2. This CDR3 region has 16 residues. V shed 6 bases and J 4 bases; nucleotides not matched to a gene: 8. Germline V gene data show CDR1 as ENHRY and CDR2 as SYGVKD.

The chain joins TRBV27 to TRBJ2-1; 9 positions match TRBD1. Germline CDR1 reads MNHEY; CDR2 reads SMNVEV (reference sequence). The trim removed 6 bases at V and 7 bases at J, leaving 4 bases unmatched. There are 13 residues in the CDR3. The CDR3 bases are TGTGCCAGCAGGGGGACAGGGCGTAATGAGCAGTTCTTC. Translation: CASRGTGRNEQFF.

This clone was recorded once. The V and J genes are TRBV5-1 and TRBJ2-1; the D gene is possibly TRBD2 (7 bases). Germline CDR1 SGHRS, CDR2 YFSETQ. The V and J ends lost 6 bases and 9 bases respectively, with 22 bases between them. CDR3 length: 15 amino acids. DNA for the CDR3: TGCGCCAGCACCCTCGGGGGGCCAGTCCAAAGTGAGCAGTTCTTC. Protein: CASTLGGPVQSEQFF.

This chain links TRBV27 with TRBJ2-2; 7 bases are shared with TRBD1. The junction had 6 bases not matched to a gene; V was cut back by 3 bases and J by 2 bases. The CDR3 is 16 amino acids. Per germline, CDR1 MNHEY and CDR2 SMNVEV (reference sequence). The CDR3 here is CASSLRQGLNTGELFF. CDR3 sequence (DNA): TGTGCCAGCAGTTTGAGACAGGGTCTTAACACCGGGGAGCTGTTTTTT.

The chain uses TRBV2 and TRBJ2-6; D is undetermined. Per the germline V gene, CDR1 is SNHLY and CDR2 is FYNNEI. The CDR3 contains 18 residues. Trimming removed 3 bases from V and 0 bases from J, with 15 bases in between. The CDR3 nucleotides are TGTGCCAGCAGTGAGTGGGTGAGACTTAGCTCTGGGGCCAACGTCCTGACTTTC. This codes for CASSEWVRLSSGANVLTF.

The rearrangement uses TRBV6-1 and TRBJ2-7, with TRBD1 matching over 8 bases. Looked up from germline, CDR1 is MNHNS and CDR2 is SASEGT. This CDR3 spans 15 amino acids. The V and J ends lost 2 bases and 4 bases, in that order; junction bases with no gene match: 7. The chain's CDR3 is CASSEQGAEGYEQYF. CDR3 bases: TGTGCCAGCAGTGAACAGGGGGCGGAAGGATACGAGCAGTACTTC.

The chain recombines TRBV6-5 with TRBJ1-1; D perhaps matches TRBD1 (6 bases). The V end was cut by 7 bases, the J end by 4 bases, with 13 bases between. The CDR3 extends over 13 amino acids. Germline CDR1 reads MNHEY; CDR2 reads SVGAGI. The CDR3 loop reads CASIRGRGTEAFF. The CDR3 DNA follows: TGTGCCAGCATCCGGGGCAGGGGCACTGAAGCTTTCTTT.

The gene calls are TRBV2 and TRBJ2-1; TRBD2 aligns across 7 bases. The trim removed 7 bases at V and 7 bases at J, leaving 19 bases unmatched. The germline V gene has CDR1 SNHLY and CDR2 FYNNEI. The CDR3 covers 17 residues. CDR3 in DNA: TGTGCCAGCATTAGTGGCGGGACTACCCGGGGAGGGAATGAGCAGTTCTTC. Translation gives CASISGGTTRGGNEQFF.